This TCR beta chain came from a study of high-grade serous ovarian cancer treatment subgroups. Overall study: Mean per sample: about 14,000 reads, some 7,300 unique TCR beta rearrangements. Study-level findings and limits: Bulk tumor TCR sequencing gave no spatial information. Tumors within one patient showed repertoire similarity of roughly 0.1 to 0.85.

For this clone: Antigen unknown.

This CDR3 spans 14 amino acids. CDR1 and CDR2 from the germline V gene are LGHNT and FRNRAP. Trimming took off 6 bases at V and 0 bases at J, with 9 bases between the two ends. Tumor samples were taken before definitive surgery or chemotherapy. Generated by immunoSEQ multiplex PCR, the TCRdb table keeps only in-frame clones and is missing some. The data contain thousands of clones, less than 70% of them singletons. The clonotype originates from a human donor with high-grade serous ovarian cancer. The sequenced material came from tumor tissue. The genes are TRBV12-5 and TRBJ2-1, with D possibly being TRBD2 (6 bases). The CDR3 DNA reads TGTGCTAGTGGGCGGGGATCCTCCTACAATGAGCAGTTCTTC. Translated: CASGRGSSYNEQFF. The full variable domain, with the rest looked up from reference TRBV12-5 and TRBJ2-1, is DARVTQTPRHKVTEMGQEVTMRCQPILGHNTVFWYRQTMMQGLELLAYFRNRAPLDDSGMPKDRFSAEMPDATLATLKIQPSEPRDSAVYFCASGRGSSYNEQFFGPGTRLTVL.